This TCR beta chain was identified during a study of T cells in localized non-small cell lung cancer. Points from the study as a whole: Across samples, adjacent lung featured a median 57 of the top 100 tumor clones.

This clone came up a few times. Its matching antigen is unknown. The germline V and J ends were trimmed by 4 bases and 4 bases, with 2 bases remaining between them. Germline V gene data show CDR1 as SNHLY and CDR2 as FYNNEI. The CDR3 runs to 10 residues. Only in-frame clones appear in the TCRdb table, and some are missing; sequencing was by immunoSEQ multiplex PCR. The table has 35,000 to 45,000 clones, approximately 91% seen once. The source was peripheral blood, collected before any cancer treatment. V is TRBV2 and J is TRBJ2-7; D is unresolved. The TCR comes from a female donor aged 60 or older with stage I squamous cell lung carcinoma. As DNA, the CDR3 is TGTGCCAGCAGTGTGTACGAGCAGTACTTC. This gives the protein CASSVYEQYF.